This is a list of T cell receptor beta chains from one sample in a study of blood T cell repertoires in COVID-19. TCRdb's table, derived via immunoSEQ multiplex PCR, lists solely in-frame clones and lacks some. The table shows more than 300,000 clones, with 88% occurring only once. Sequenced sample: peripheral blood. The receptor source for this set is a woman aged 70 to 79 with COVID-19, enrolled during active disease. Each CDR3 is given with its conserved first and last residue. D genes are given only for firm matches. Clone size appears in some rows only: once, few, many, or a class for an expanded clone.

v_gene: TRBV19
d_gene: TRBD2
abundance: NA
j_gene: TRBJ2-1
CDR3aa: CASSLTSGGAYEQFF
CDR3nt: TGTGCCAGTAGCCTGACTAGCGGGGGGGCCTATGAGCAGTTCTTC

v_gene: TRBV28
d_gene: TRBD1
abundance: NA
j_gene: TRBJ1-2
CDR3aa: CASTGQGSLNYGYTF
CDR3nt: TGTGCCAGCACCGGACAGGGGTCATTAAACTATGGCTACACCTTC

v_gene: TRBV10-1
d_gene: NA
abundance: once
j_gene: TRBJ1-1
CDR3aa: CASSGSNSNTEAFF
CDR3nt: TGCGCCAGCAGTGGGTCGAACAGCAACACTGAAGCTTTCTTT

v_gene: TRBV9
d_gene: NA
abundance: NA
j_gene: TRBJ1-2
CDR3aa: CASSVGPRDGYTF
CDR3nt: TGTGCCAGCAGCGTAGGGCCGCGGGATGGCTACACCTTC

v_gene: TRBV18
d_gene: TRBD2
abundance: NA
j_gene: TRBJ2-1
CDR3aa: CASSPGSGVYNEQFF
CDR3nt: TGTGCCAGCTCACCAGGGAGCGGGGTTTACAATGAGCAGTTCTTC

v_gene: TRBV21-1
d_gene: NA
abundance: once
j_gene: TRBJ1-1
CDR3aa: CARPVQGENTEAFF
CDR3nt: TGTGCCCGTCCGGTGCAGGGGGAGAACACTGAAGCTTTCTTT

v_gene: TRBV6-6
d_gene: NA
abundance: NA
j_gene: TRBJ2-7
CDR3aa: CASSYRSYEQYF
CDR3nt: TGTGCCAGCAGTTACCGGTCCTACGAGCAGTACTTC

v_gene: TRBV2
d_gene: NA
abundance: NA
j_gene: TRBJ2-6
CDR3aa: CASSERGSGANVLTF
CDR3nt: TGTGCCAGCAGTGAAAGGGGATCTGGGGCCAACGTCCTGACTTTC

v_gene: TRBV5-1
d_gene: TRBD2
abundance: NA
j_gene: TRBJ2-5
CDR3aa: CASSLEPSGGEETQYF
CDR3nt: TGCGCCAGCAGCTTGGAACCTAGCGGGGGGGAAGAGACCCAGTACTTC

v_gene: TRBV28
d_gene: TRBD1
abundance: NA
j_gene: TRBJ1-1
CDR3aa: CASSFKTGGETEAFF
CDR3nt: TGTGCCAGCAGTTTTAAGACAGGGGGCGAAACTGAAGCTTTCTTT

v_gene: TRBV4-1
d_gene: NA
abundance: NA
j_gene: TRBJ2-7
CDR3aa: CASSQVPTGPYEQYF
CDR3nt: TGCGCCAGCAGCCAAGTACCGACAGGTCCCTACGAGCAGTACTTC

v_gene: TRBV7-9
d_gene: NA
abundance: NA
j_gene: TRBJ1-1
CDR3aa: CASSLADGIEAFF
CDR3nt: TGTGCCAGCAGCTTAGCGGACGGGATTGAAGCTTTCTTT

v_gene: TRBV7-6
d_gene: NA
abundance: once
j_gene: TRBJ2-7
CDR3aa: CASSLGQMSSYEQYF
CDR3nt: TGTGCCAGCAGCTTAGGACAGATGAGCTCCTACGAGCAGTACTTC

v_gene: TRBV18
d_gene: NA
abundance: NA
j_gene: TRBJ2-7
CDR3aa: CASSPDTGSYEQYF
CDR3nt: TGTGCCAGCTCACCCGACACAGGCTCCTACGAGCAGTACTTC

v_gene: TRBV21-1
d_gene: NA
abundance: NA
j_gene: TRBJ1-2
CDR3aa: CAYPPGGQVNYGYTF
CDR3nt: TGTGCCTATCCGCCGGGGGGTCAGGTTAACTATGGCTACACCTTC

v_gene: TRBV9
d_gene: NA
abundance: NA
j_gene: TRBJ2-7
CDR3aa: CASSRSRDSPSYEQYF
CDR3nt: TGTGCCAGCAGCAGGTCCAGGGATAGTCCGTCCTACGAGCAGTACTTC

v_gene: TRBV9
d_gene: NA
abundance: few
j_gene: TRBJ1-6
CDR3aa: CASSVEQGGSPLHF
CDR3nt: TGTGCCAGCAGCGTAGAGCAGGGAGGCTCACCCCTCCACTTT

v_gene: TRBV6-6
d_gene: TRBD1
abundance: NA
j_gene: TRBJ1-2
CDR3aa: CASSSGGQGYGYTF
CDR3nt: TGTGCCAGCAGTTCCGGCGGACAGGGCTATGGCTACACCTTC

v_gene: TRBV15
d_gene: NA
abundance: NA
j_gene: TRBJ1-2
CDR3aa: CATSRESGNYGYTF
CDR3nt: TGTGCCACCAGCAGAGAGTCGGGTAACTATGGCTACACCTTC

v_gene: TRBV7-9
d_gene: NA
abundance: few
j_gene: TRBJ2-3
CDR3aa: CASSFVRGSPRGTDTQYF
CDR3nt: TGTGCCAGCAGCTTTGTACGGGGTAGCCCGAGGGGCACAGATACGCAGTATTTT

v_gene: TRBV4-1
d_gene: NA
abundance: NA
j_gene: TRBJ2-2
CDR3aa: CASSQLDSPAGELFF
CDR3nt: TGCGCCAGCAGCCAGTTGGACTCCCCCGCCGGGGAGCTGTTTTTT

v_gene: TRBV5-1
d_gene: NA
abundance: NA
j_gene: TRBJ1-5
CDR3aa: CASSSTGLSNQPQHF
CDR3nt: TGCGCCAGCAGCTCCACCGGACTGAGCAATCAGCCCCAGCATTTT

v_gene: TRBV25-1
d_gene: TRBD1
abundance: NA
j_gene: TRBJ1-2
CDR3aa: CASSEGTGGNYGYTF
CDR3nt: TGTGCCAGCAGTGAAGGGACAGGGGGGAACTATGGCTACACCTTC

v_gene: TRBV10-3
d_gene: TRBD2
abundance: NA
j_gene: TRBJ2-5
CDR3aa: CAISENGAGGLVQETQYF
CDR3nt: TGTGCCATCAGTGAGAATGGAGCGGGGGGCCTAGTCCAAGAGACCCAGTACTTC

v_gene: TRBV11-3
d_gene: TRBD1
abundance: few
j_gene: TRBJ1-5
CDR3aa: CASSLETGAIYYSNQPQHF
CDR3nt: TGTGCCAGCAGCTTAGAGACAGGGGCCATTTATTATAGCAATCAGCCCCAGCATTTT

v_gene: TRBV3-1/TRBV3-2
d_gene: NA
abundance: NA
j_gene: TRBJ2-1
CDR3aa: CASSQVSSDNEQFF
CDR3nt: TGTGCCAGCAGCCAAGTCTCGAGCGACAATGAGCAGTTCTTC

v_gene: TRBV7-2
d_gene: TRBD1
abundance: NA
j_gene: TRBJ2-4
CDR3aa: CASSLEDRGLQYF
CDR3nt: TGTGCCAGCAGCTTAGAGGACAGGGGACTTCAGTACTTC

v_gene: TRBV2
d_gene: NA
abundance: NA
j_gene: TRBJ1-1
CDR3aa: CASRAQVNTEAFF
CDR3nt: TGTGCCAGCAGAGCCCAGGTAAACACTGAAGCTTTCTTT

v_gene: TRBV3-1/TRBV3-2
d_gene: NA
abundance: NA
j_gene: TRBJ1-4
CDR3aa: CASSQGRAQLFF
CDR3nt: TGTGCCAGCAGCCAAGGGAGGGCTCAACTGTTTTTT

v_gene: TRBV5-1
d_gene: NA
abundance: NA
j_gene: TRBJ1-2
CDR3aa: CASSQTQGIGYGYTF
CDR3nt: TGCGCCAGCAGCCAAACGCAGGGGATCGGCTATGGCTACACCTTC

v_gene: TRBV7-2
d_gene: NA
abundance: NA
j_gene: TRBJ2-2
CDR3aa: CASSLALLVGTGELFF
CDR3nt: TGTGCCAGCAGCTTGGCACTTCTAGTGGGCACCGGGGAGCTGTTTTTT

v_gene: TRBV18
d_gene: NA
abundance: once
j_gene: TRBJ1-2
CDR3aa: CASSPRPREGGYTF
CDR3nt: TGTGCCAGCTCACCAAGGCCCAGGGAAGGTGGCTACACCTTC

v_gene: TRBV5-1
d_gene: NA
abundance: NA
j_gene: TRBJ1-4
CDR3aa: CASSPSATNEKLFF
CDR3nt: TGCGCCAGCAGCCCCTCTGCAACTAATGAAAAACTGTTTTTT

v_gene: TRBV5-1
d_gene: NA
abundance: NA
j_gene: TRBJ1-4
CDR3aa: CASSYMTPTEEKLFF
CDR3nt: TGCGCCAGCAGCTACATGACCCCTACGGAGGAAAAACTGTTTTTT

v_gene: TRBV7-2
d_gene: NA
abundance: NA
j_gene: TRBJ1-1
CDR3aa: CASSSRGIEAFF
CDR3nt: TGTGCCAGCAGCTCCCGGGGAATTGAAGCTTTCTTT

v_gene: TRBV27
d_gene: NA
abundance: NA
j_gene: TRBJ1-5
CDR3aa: CASSPEDSYQPQHF
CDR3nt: TGTGCCAGCAGTCCCGAGGACAGTTACCAGCCCCAGCATTTT

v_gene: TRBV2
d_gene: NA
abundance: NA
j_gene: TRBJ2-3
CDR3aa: CASSTLAGGGTQYF
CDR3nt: TGTGCCAGCTCTACCTTAGCGGGTGGGGGCACGCAGTATTTT

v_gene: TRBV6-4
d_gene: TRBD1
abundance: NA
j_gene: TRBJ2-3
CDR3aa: CASSGQGGTDTQYF
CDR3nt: TGTGCCAGCAGTGGACAGGGGGGGACAGATACGCAGTATTTT

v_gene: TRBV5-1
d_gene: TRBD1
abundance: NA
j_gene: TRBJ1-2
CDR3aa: CASSLMTGEDGYTF
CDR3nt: TGCGCCAGCAGCTTGATGACAGGGGAAGATGGCTACACCTTC

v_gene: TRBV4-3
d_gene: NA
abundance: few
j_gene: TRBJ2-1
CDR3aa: CASSQDERGGFDEQFF
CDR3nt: TGCGCCAGCAGCCAAGATGAGCGCGGGGGCTTCGATGAGCAGTTCTTC

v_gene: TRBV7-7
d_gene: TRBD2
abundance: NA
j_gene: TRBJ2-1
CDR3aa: CASSLGLAGPYNEQFF
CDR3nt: TGTGCCAGCAGCTTAGGGCTAGCGGGTCCCTACAATGAGCAGTTCTTC

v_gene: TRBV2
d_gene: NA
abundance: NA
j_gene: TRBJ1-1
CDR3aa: CASSVEETYTEAFF
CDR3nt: TGTGCCAGCAGTGTGGAGGAGACCTACACTGAAGCTTTCTTT

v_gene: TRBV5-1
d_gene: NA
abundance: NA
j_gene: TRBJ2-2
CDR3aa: CASGTDPNTGELFF
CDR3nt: TGCGCCAGCGGCACAGATCCTAACACCGGGGAGCTGTTTTTT

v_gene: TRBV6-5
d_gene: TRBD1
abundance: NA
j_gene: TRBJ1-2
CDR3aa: CASSYSGQGKAGYTF
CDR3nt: TGTGCCAGCAGTTACTCGGGACAGGGAAAGGCAGGCTACACCTTC

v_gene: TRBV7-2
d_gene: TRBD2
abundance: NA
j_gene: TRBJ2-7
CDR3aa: CASSLATSGGFSYEQYF
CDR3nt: TGTGCCAGCAGCTTAGCGACTAGCGGGGGGTTTTCCTACGAGCAGTACTTC

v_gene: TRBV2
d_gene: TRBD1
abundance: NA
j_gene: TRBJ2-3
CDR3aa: CASTTDRGDTQYF
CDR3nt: TGTGCCAGCACCACGGACAGGGGAGATACGCAGTATTTT

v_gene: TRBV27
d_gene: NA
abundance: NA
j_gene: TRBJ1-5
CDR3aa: CASAGRGWNQPQHF
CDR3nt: TGTGCCAGCGCTGGAAGGGGTTGGAATCAGCCCCAGCATTTT

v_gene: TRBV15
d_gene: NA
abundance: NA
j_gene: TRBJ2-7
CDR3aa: CATRSIGHYEQYF
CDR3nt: TGTGCCACCAGATCTATTGGTCACTACGAGCAGTACTTC

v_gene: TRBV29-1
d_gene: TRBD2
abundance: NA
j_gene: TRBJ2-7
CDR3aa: CSVQPSGTSEQYF
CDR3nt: TGCAGCGTCCAACCTAGCGGGACCAGCGAGCAGTACTTC

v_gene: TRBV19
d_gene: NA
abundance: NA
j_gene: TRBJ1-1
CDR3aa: CASWTDQAFF
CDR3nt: TGTGCCAGTTGGACAGACCAAGCTTTCTTT

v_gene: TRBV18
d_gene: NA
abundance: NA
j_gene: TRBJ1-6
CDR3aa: CASSPISPGPLHF
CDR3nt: TGTGCCAGCTCACCAATCAGCCCGGGGCCCCTCCACTTT

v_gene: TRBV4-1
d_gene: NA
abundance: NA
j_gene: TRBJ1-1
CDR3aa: CASSQAGSWRSTEAFF
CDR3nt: TGCGCCAGCAGCCAAGCCGGTTCCTGGAGATCGACTGAAGCTTTCTTT

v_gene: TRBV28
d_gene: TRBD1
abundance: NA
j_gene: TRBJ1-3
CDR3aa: CASRRGQGGNTIYF
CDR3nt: TGTGCCAGCAGACGGGGACAGGGGGGAAACACCATATATTTT

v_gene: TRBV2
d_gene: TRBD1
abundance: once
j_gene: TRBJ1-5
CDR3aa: CASSVTGAFHQPQHF
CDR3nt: TGTGCCAGCAGTGTAACAGGGGCCTTTCATCAGCCCCAGCATTTT

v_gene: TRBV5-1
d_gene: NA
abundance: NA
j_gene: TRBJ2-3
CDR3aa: CASSLAPSTDTQYF
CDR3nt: TGCGCCAGCAGCCTAGCACCCAGCACAGATACGCAGTATTTT

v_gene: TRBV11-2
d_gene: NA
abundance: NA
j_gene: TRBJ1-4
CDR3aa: CASSGPRGGEKLFF
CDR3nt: TGTGCCAGCAGCGGCCCAAGGGGCGGTGAAAAACTGTTTTTT

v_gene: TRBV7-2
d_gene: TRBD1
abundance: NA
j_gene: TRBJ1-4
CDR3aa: CASSPTGSGEKLFF
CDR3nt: TGTGCCAGCAGCCCGACAGGGAGTGGCGAAAAACTGTTTTTT